The 31 T cell receptor beta chains below were found in one sample sequenced in a study of Graves' ophthalmopathy and Graves' hyperthyroidism. The authors amplified TCR beta CDR3 regions, and they did so from RNA transcripts for repertoire sequencing. HTBI primers primed a first-round RT-PCR, and a second-round multiplex PCR followed. TCRdb reanalysed the multiplex PCR reads using MiXCR and keeps one entry per CDR3 protein. The sample has about 390,000 distinct CDR3 sequences, about a sixth seen once. The material sequenced was peripheral blood. The receptors originated from an adult woman with stable Graves' hyperthyroidism.

At least ten counts were recorded for this clonotype. V and J are TRBV6-1 and TRBJ2-2; D possibly corresponds to TRBD2 (7 bases). There are 15 residues in the CDR3. Germline V lookup: CDR1 MNHNS, CDR2 SASEGT. With 6 bases removed from V and 4 bases from J, the gap between germline ends came to 15 bases. Here the CDR3 DNA reads TGTGCCAGCAGCCGAGGGGGGGGCGCCACCGGGGAGCTGTTTTTT. Its protein product is CASSRGGGATGELFF.

This clonotype occurred many times. The genes are TRBV12-3 or TRBV12-4 and TRBJ2-7; the match to TRBD1 covers 8 bases. V lost 3 bases, J lost 0 bases, and 13 bases stayed unmatched. This CDR3 has 18 residues. The CDR3 sequence is CASSFLRGRQGFSYEQYF. In DNA form, the CDR3 reads TGTGCCAGCAGTTTCTTACGGGGCCGACAGGGGTTCTCCTACGAGCAGTACTTC.

The table lists this clonotype with many counts. The chain recombines TRBV24-1 with TRBJ2-2; 7 positions agree with TRBD1. After removal of 3 bases from V and 6 bases from J, the junction contained 9 bases not matched to a gene. This CDR3 region has 16 residues. Germline CDR1 KGHDR, CDR2 SFDVKD. The CDR3 nucleotides read TGTGCCACCAGTGATCCCAGACAGGGTCTGTCCGGGGAGCTGTTTTTT. As protein: CATSDPRQGLSGELFF.

This chain connects TRBV4-3 to TRBJ2-7; weak D call: TRBD1 (7 bases). V gave up 1 base and J gave up 2 bases, with 18 bases separating them. The CDR3 extends over 17 amino acids. Germline V gene lookup returns CDR1 LGHNA and CDR2 YSLEER. CDR3 in DNA: TGCGCCAGCAGCCAAGCAACCCCCGGGGGACAGCCCTACGAGCAGTACTTC. This codes for CASSQATPGGQPYEQYF.

There are many counts of this clonotype. This chain joins TRBV3-1 and TRBJ2-5, with a tentative D call TRBD1 (5 bases). Germline assignment: CDR1 LGHDT and CDR2 YNNKEL (reference sequence). This CDR3 has 14 amino acids. Trimming stripped 4 bases from V and 5 bases from J, with 14 bases between. The CDR3 is CASSPTGFGETQYF. The CDR3, as DNA: TGTGCCAGCAGCCCCACAGGTTTTGGGGAGACCCAGTACTTC.

This clonotype has a count of ten or more. The chain carries TRBV30 and TRBJ2-7; 9 bases are shared with TRBD1. The CDR3 loop spans 14 amino acids. The junction had 10 bases not matched to a gene; V was cut back by 5 bases and J by 5 bases. CDR1 is GTSNPN, CDR2 SVGIG, per germline (reference sequence). The CDR3, as DNA: TGTGCCTGGGAGTGGGGACAGGGAGTGAACGAGCAGTACTTC. Translated: CAWEWGQGVNEQYF.

This clonotype was recorded at least ten times. The chain combines TRBV12-3 or TRBV12-4 with TRBJ2-5, with D perhaps matching TRBD1 or TRBD2 (5 bases each). V lost 6 bases, J lost 7 bases, and 9 bases lay in between. The CDR3 sequence is 11 residues long. For the CDR3, the DNA is TGTGCCAGCAGCCTTGGGGGGACCCAGTACTTC. Translating gives CASSLGGTQYF.

V gene TRBV28 combines with J gene TRBJ2-6; no reliable D call. This CDR3 comprises 14 residues. V shed 8 bases and J shed 1 base, with 9 bases lying between them. The germline V gene has CDR1 MDHEN and CDR2 SYDVKM. The DNA of the CDR3 is TGTGCCAGCGCCCGTCCTTCTGGGGCCAACGTCCTGACTTTC. It is translated as CASARPSGANVLTF. The full variable domain, rest sourced from reference TRBV28 and TRBJ2-6, is DVKVTQSSRYLVKRTGEKVFLECVQDMDHENMFWYRQDPGLGLRLIYFSYDVKMKEKGDIPEGYSVSREKKERFSLILESASTNQTSMYLCASARPSGANVLTFGAGSRLTVL.

This clonotype was seen repeatedly, ten times or more. This chain links TRBV30 with TRBJ2-5, with D perhaps TRBD1 or TRBD2 (5 bases each). The CDR3 is 13 residues long. The V gene's germline CDR1 is GTSNPN and CDR2 SVGIG (reference sequence). Trimming removed 3 bases at V and 5 bases at J, with 13 bases between. The CDR3 DNA is TGTGCCTGGAGGGGGGTGAATTACGAGACCCAGTACTTC. Translation: CAWRGVNYETQYF. The full variable domain, completed using reference TRBV30 and TRBJ2-5, is SQTIHQWPATLVQPVGSPLSLECTVEGTSNPNLYWYRQAAGRGLQLLFYSVGIGQISSEVPQNLSASRPQDRQFILSSKKLLLSDSGFYLCAWRGVNYETQYFGPGTRLLVL.

This clonotype has a count of ten or more. This chain uses TRBV27 with TRBJ2-5, with 11 bases matching TRBD1. V dropped 6 bases and J dropped 4; count of bases not matched to a gene: 10. The CDR3 runs 16 residues. Germline V gene lookup returns CDR1 MNHEY and CDR2 SMNVEV (reference sequence). The CDR3 spells CASSRGTGGYRETQYF. CDR3 DNA sequence: TGTGCCAGCAGCCGAGGGACAGGGGGTTATCGAGAGACCCAGTACTTC.

The V call is TRBV20-1, the J call TRBJ2-5; D unclear. Germline assignment: CDR1 DFQATT and CDR2 SNEGSKA (reference sequence). The CDR3 runs 13 residues. V was trimmed by 0 bases and J by 5 bases, leaving 10 bases between them. The CDR3 reads CSARDTIGETQYF. In DNA, the CDR3 is TGCAGTGCTAGAGATACCATCGGGGAGACCCAGTACTTC.

The table lists this clonotype with many counts. The CDR3 bases are TGTGCCAGCAGTTTAGCGCCCGGAAGACCGGATCAGCCCCAGCATTTT. This encodes CASSLAPGRPDQPQHF. This chain connects TRBV12-3 or TRBV12-4 to TRBJ1-5, with D hard to call. The CDR3 contains 16 residues. V lost 0 bases to trimming and J lost 5 bases, with 14 bases between them.

The V call is TRBV2, the J call TRBJ2-2, with a possible D match to TRBD1 (6 bases). V lost 7 bases and J lost 6, with 9 bases in between. The CDR3 has 12 residues. Germline CDR1 and CDR2: SNHLY and FYNNEI. CDR3 sequence reads: CASNEGAGELFF. In nucleotides, the CDR3 is TGTGCCAGCAACGAGGGGGCCGGGGAGCTGTTTTTT.

The chain joins TRBV20-1 to TRBJ2-5; 8 bases are shared with TRBD1. This CDR3 has 15 amino acids. Germline loops: CDR1 DFQATT, CDR2 SNEGSKA (reference sequence). Germline trimming cut 8 bases from V and 4 bases from J; bases unmatched to any gene: 15. This CDR3 reads CSTTWTGRLAETQYF. The CDR3 DNA reads TGCAGTACTACTTGGACAGGGAGATTGGCAGAGACCCAGTACTTC.

This clonotype came up many times. V is TRBV7-3 and J is TRBJ2-7; 7 nucleotides match TRBD2. The CDR3 length is 13 residues. CDR1 and CDR2 (germline): SGHTA, FQGTGA. Trimming at V came to 5 bases and at J to 5 bases, leaving 6 bases not matched to a gene. The DNA for the CDR3 is TGTGCCAGCAGCACAGCGGGAATCAACGAGCAGTACTTC. It specifies CASSTAGINEQYF.

The chain's CDR3 is CASSLGGAHGELFF. In DNA, the CDR3 is TGTGCCAGCAGTTTAGGGGGAGCACACGGGGAGCTGTTTTTT. The J gene is TRBJ2-2, the V gene TRBV12-3 or TRBV12-4, with D possibly being TRBD2 (5 bases). Trimming took off 1 base at V and 7 bases at J, with 10 bases between the two ends. The CDR3 runs 14 residues.

This clonotype showed up many times. The J gene is TRBJ1-5, the V gene TRBV12-3 or TRBV12-4; no definite D call. This CDR3 has 12 amino acids. Trimming removed 1 base at V and 7 bases at J, with 5 bases between. The CDR3 loop is CASSLVGQPQHF. The CDR3 nucleotides are TGTGCCAGCAGTTTAGTCGGCCAGCCCCAGCATTTT.

This clonotype was picked up a small number of times. The chain joins TRBV5-1 to TRBJ2-4; no clear D. This CDR3 is built from 14 residues. Between the trimmed V and J ends, which lost 1 base and 1 base, there was a span of 6 bases. Germline CDR1 is SGHRS and CDR2 is YFSETQ. CDR3 loop: CASSLNSAKNIQYF. CDR3 bases: TGCGCCAGCAGCTTGAATTCGGCCAAAAACATTCAGTACTTC. Full variable domain (outside the CDR3, taken from reference TRBV5-1 and TRBJ2-4): KAGVTQTPRYLIKTRGQQVTLSCSPISGHRSVSWYQQTPGQGLQFLFEYFSETQRNKGNFPGRFSGRQFSNSRSEMNVSTLELGDSALYLCASSLNSAKNIQYFGAGTRLSVL.

This clonotype has a count of ten or more. CDR3 region: CSASSGNTIYF. The CDR3, as DNA: TGCAGTGCTAGCTCTGGAAACACCATATATTTT. The chain employs TRBV20-1 and TRBJ1-3, with D hard to call. V shed 3 bases and J shed 0 bases, with 0 bases lying between them. The CDR3 extends over 11 amino acids. The germline gives CDR1 DFQATT, CDR2 SNEGSKA (reference sequence).

The chain joins TRBV4-1 to TRBJ2-4, with D perhaps matching TRBD1 or TRBD2 (6 bases each). V gave up 4 bases and J gave up 0 bases, with 13 bases separating them. The CDR3 has 16 residues. Germline values: CDR1 MGHRA, CDR2 YSYEKL. CDR3 loop: CASSPGAGKAKNIQYF. The CDR3 nucleotides are TGCGCCAGCAGCCCAGGGGCGGGAAAAGCCAAAAACATTCAGTACTTC.

V and J are TRBV7-8 and TRBJ1-1; the D is unclear. This CDR3 contains 14 residues. Germline-derived CDR1 and CDR2 are SGHVS and FQNEAQ. Trimming shortened V by 5 bases and J by 4 bases, and 14 bases separated the two germline ends. The CDR3 loop is CASSQRGRSTEAFF. The CDR3, as DNA: TGTGCCAGCAGCCAGAGAGGTCGGAGCACTGAAGCTTTCTTT.

This clonotype appeared many times. This sequence joins TRBV5-1 and TRBJ2-7; D call uncertain. Germline-derived CDR1 and CDR2 are SGHRS and YFSETQ. V was cut by 0 bases and J by 0 bases, with 10 bases left in between. CDR3 length: 15 amino acids. CDR3: CASSLGGSDSYEQYF. For the CDR3, the DNA is TGCGCCAGCAGCTTGGGTGGGTCGGACTCCTACGAGCAGTACTTC.

V is TRBV30 and J is TRBJ2-5; D might be TRBD1 (5 bases). This CDR3 contains 13 residues. Germline V CDR1 and CDR2: GTSNPN, SVGIG (reference sequence). V shed 0 bases and J shed 7 bases, with 12 bases lying between them. The CDR3 loop reads CAWSVQGAGTQYF. CDR3 DNA sequence: TGTGCCTGGAGTGTACAAGGGGCTGGGACCCAGTACTTC. The full variable domain, its missing parts supplied by reference TRBV30 and TRBJ2-5, is SQTIHQWPATLVQPVGSPLSLECTVEGTSNPNLYWYRQAAGRGLQLLFYSVGIGQISSEVPQNLSASRPQDRQFILSSKKLLLSDSGFYLCAWSVQGAGTQYFGPGTRLLVL.

The V call is TRBV28, the J call TRBJ1-2, with D maybe TRBD1 (6 bases). This CDR3 spans 15 amino acids. Trimming stripped 1 base from V and 5 bases from J, with 14 bases between. CDR1 is MDHEN and CDR2 is SYDVKM in the germline V gene. CDR3 nucleotide sequence: TGTGCCAGCAGTTTATATACAGGGATTCGGTATGGCTACACCTTC. Protein sequence: CASSLYTGIRYGYTF.

There are a few counts of this clonotype. J is TRBJ1-3 and V is TRBV20-1, with 9 bases matching TRBD1. The CDR3 spans 16 residues. V shed 6 bases and J 4 bases; nucleotides not matched to a gene: 13. Germline loops: CDR1 DFQATT, CDR2 SNEGSKA (reference sequence). The CDR3 DNA reads as TGCAGTGCGGAACATCACAGGGGGCTAGGAGGAAACACCATATATTTT. Translating gives CSAEHHRGLGGNTIYF.

This clonotype was detected a few times. The J gene is TRBJ2-6, the V gene TRBV5-1; D call uncertain. The V end lost 0 bases, the J end lost 0 bases, and 10 bases lay between the germline ends. CDR3 length: 17 amino acids. Germline values: CDR1 SGHRS, CDR2 YFSETQ. The CDR3 region is CASSLAEGISGANVLTF. CDR3 nucleotide sequence: TGCGCCAGCAGCTTGGCCGAAGGGATCTCTGGGGCCAACGTCCTGACTTTC.

This clonotype was observed many times. J is TRBJ2-5 and V is TRBV4-1; weak D call: TRBD1 (6 bases). CDR3 length equals 17 residues. The germline V gene encodes CDR1 MGHRA and CDR2 YSYEKL. With 0 bases removed from V and 1 base from J, the gap between germline ends came to 15 bases. This CDR3 is CASSQDGGTGLQETQYF. The CDR3 region has the DNA TGCGCCAGCAGCCAAGATGGAGGAACAGGGCTCCAAGAGACCCAGTACTTC.

This clonotype came up many times. This chain links TRBV19 with TRBJ2-5, with D maybe TRBD2 (5 bases). The ends were cut back, 8 bases at V and 5 bases at J, with 18 bases in the middle. The CDR3 sequence is 14 residues long. In germline, CDR1 is LNHDA, CDR2 SQIVND (reference sequence). The CDR3 DNA reads TGTGCCAGTCGTTTGGGAGACTGGGAGGAGACCCAGTACTTC. This sequence encodes CASRLGDWEETQYF. Variable domain in full (rest from reference TRBV19 and TRBJ2-5): DGGITQSPKYLFRKEGQNVTLSCEQNLNHDAMYWYRQDPGQGLRLIYYSQIVNDFQKGDIAEGYSVSREKKESFPLTVTSAQKNPTAFYLCASRLGDWEETQYFGPGTRLLVL.

Only one count was recorded for this clonotype. Just one base apart from a much larger clone, this may be a read error. CDR3 bases: TGCAGTGCCCCCTCCGGGACCGTCAAAAACATTCAGTTCTTC. This encodes CSAPSGTVKNIQFF. This chain connects TRBV20-1 to TRBJ2-4; either TRBD1 or TRBD2 may supply D (5 bases each). TRBJ2-1 explains the end of the DNA better; the J call may be wrong. Germline V gives CDR1 DFQATT, CDR2 SNEGSKA (reference sequence). This CDR3 has 14 residues.

This clonotype was recorded at least ten times. The genes are TRBV6-5 and TRBJ1-1, with 9 bases that match TRBD1. V lost 3 bases and J lost 0; bases outside the gene matches: 5. Germline CDR1 is MNHEY and CDR2 is SVGAGI. This CDR3 region has 16 residues. CDR3 DNA: TGTGCCAGCAGTTATGCCGGGACAGGGATGAACACTGAAGCTTTCTTT. This translates into CASSYAGTGMNTEAFF.

This clonotype has more than one count but fewer than ten. The genes are TRBV6-5 and TRBJ2-1; 8 positions agree with TRBD1. V lost 4 bases to trimming and J lost 6 bases; unmatched junction nucleotides: 5. This CDR3 is built from 14 residues. Germline loops: CDR1 MNHEY, CDR2 SVGAGI. As DNA, the CDR3 is TGTGCCAGCAGTTTGGACAGGGTCCGCAATGAGCAGTTCTTC. Encoded protein: CASSLDRVRNEQFF.